The T cell receptor (beta chain) under discussion was sequenced for a study of CD8 T cells in Susac syndrome. With 5 bases removed from V and 2 bases from J, the gap between germline ends came to 13 bases. The V gene's germline CDR1 is DFQATT and CDR2 SNEGSKA (reference sequence). The CDR3 totals 14 residues. A quantity of roughly 0.5 to 1 ug RNA underwent reverse transcription using random hexamers. Amplification of TCR beta CDR3 was carried out by immunoSEQ multiplex PCR, which covered 54 Vbeta and 13 Jbeta segments. TCRdb passed the immunoSEQ multiplex PCR reads through MiXCR, listing each CDR3 protein once. Seen here are 150,000 to 200,000 distinct CDR3 sequences, roughly 94% observed once, and the top ten hold roughly 0.1%.

The J gene is TRBJ2-1, the V gene TRBV20-1, with D perhaps being TRBD1 or TRBD2 (7 bases each). The receptor was isolated from a human donor with multiple sclerosis. The sequenced material came from CD4+ T cells from PBMCs. This CDR3 reads CSAQGGTAYNEQFF. In DNA, the CDR3 is TGCAGTGCTCAGGGGGGGACAGCCTACAATGAGCAGTTCTTC.